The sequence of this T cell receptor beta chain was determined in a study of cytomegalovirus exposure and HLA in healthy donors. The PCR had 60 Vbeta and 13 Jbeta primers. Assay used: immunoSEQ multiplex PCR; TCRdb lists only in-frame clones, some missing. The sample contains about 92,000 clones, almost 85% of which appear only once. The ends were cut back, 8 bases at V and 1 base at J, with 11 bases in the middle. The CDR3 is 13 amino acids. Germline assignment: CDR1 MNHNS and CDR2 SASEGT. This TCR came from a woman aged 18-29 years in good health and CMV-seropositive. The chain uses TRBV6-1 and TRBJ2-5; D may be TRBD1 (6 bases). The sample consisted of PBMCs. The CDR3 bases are TGTGCCAGCCTTGGACAGATCCAAGAGACCCAGTACTTC. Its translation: CASLGQIQETQYF.